These T cell receptor beta chains were read from a single sample in a study of cytomegalovirus exposure and HLA in healthy donors. Data came from immunoSEQ multiplex PCR; TCRdb stores just in-frame clones and leaves some out. Here the sample spans about 140,000 clones, 72% being singletons. The sample was PBMCs. These TCRs come from a man aged 45-60 years in good health and CMV-seropositive. Each CDR3 is given with its conserved first and last residue. A D gene is named only where the DNA matches it firmly. Rows may omit the clone size; those that give it use once, few, many or a size class.

abundance: .
j_gene: TRBJ1-2
d_gene: TRBD1
v_gene: TRBV25-1
CDR3nt: TGTGCCAGCAGCCCGGAAGGACAGGGACCCAATGGCTACACCTTC
CDR3aa: CASSPEGQGPNGYTF

abundance: .
j_gene: TRBJ2-3
d_gene: .
v_gene: TRBV5-4
CDR3nt: TGTGCCAGCAGCTTGATACTGACGGGGTTGAGCACAGATACGCAGTATTTT
CDR3aa: CASSLILTGLSTDTQYF

abundance: .
j_gene: TRBJ2-2
d_gene: .
v_gene: TRBV10-1
CDR3nt: TGCGCCAGCAGTGACCCCGTCACCGGGGAGCTGTTTTTT
CDR3aa: CASSDPVTGELFF

abundance: .
j_gene: TRBJ1-2
d_gene: TRBD1
v_gene: TRBV5-4
CDR3nt: TGTGCCAGCAGCGCAAAGTTACAGGGGGCGGTTTATGGCTACACCTTC
CDR3aa: CASSAKLQGAVYGYTF

abundance: .
j_gene: TRBJ1-5
d_gene: TRBD1
v_gene: TRBV5-1
CDR3nt: TGCGCCAGCAGCTTAGGACAGGACGGGCAGCCCCAGCATTTT
CDR3aa: CASSLGQDGQPQHF

abundance: .
j_gene: TRBJ1-5
d_gene: TRBD1
v_gene: TRBV7-8
CDR3nt: TGTGCCAGCACACAGGGGGCTTCAGGGCAGCCCCAGCATTTT
CDR3aa: CASTQGASGQPQHF

abundance: .
j_gene: TRBJ2-3
d_gene: TRBD1
v_gene: TRBV2
CDR3nt: TGTGCCAGCAGTGATGGACAGGGGGAAACAGATACGCAGTATTTT
CDR3aa: CASSDGQGETDTQYF

abundance: .
j_gene: TRBJ2-5
d_gene: .
v_gene: TRBV12-5
CDR3nt: TGTGCTAGTGGTTTGGTACCAGAGAGGGACCAGTACTTC
CDR3aa: CASGLVPERDQYF

abundance: .
j_gene: TRBJ2-7
d_gene: .
v_gene: TRBV29-1
CDR3nt: TGCAGCGTTGATGGCCCAAGGGGCAGTATCTACGAGCAGTACTTC
CDR3aa: CSVDGPRGSIYEQYF

abundance: .
j_gene: TRBJ1-5
d_gene: TRBD1
v_gene: TRBV5-8
CDR3nt: TGTGCCAGCAGCTTGGAAGTCAGGGGGCCCACGGGGAATCAGCCCCAGCATTTT
CDR3aa: CASSLEVRGPTGNQPQHF

abundance: .
j_gene: TRBJ1-6
d_gene: TRBD1
v_gene: TRBV5-6
CDR3nt: TGTGCCAGCAGAGGACAGGGGAATTCACCCCTCCACTTT
CDR3aa: CASRGQGNSPLHF

abundance: few
j_gene: TRBJ2-1
d_gene: TRBD2
v_gene: TRBV9
CDR3nt: TGTGCCAGCAGCGTAGCTTCTAGCGGCTACAATGAGCAGTTCTTC
CDR3aa: CASSVASSGYNEQFF

abundance: .
j_gene: TRBJ2-1
d_gene: .
v_gene: TRBV2
CDR3nt: TGTGCCAGCATCCTCGGCCCCAGGGGTCGGGCCTACAATGAGCAGTTCTTC
CDR3aa: CASILGPRGRAYNEQFF

abundance: .
j_gene: TRBJ1-6
d_gene: .
v_gene: TRBV7-8
CDR3nt: TGTGCCAGCAGCTTTGACAGTACTAATTCACCCCCCCACTTT
CDR3aa: CASSFDSTNSPPHF

abundance: .
j_gene: TRBJ2-1
d_gene: TRBD2
v_gene: TRBV6-5
CDR3nt: TGTGCCAGCAGCCGCCTAGCGGGCCAATACAATGAGCAGTTCTTC
CDR3aa: CASSRLAGQYNEQFF

abundance: .
j_gene: TRBJ2-3
d_gene: .
v_gene: TRBV5-1
CDR3nt: TGCGCCAGCAGCTTGAACCAACAGTACACAGATACGCAGTATTTT
CDR3aa: CASSLNQQYTDTQYF

abundance: .
j_gene: TRBJ2-5
d_gene: .
v_gene: TRBV19
CDR3nt: TGTGCCAGTAGTTCGGGGACATCGGAGACCCAGTACTTC
CDR3aa: CASSSGTSETQYF